Below are 27 T cell receptor beta chains sequenced from a single sample in a study of T cells in Graves' hyperthyroidism and ophthalmopathy. TCR beta CDR3 sequences were amplified from RNA transcripts. Researchers ran a first-round RT-PCR on the TCR CDR3 using the HTBI primer set. From the multiplex PCR reads, TCRdb called clonotypes with MiXCR, one entry per CDR3 protein. This table holds some 500,000 distinct CDR3 sequences, roughly an eighth found once. The specimen sequenced was blood. These receptors were taken from a woman in her late teens or twenties with Graves' hyperthyroidism.

The rearrangement links TRBV30 to TRBJ2-5; D is unclear. Trimming shortened V by 7 bases and J by 1 base, and 16 bases separated the two germline ends. In germline, CDR1 is GTSNPN, CDR2 SVGIG (reference sequence). The CDR3 is made up of 14 amino acids. The DNA of the CDR3 is TGTGCCTCCCGCAGGACCCTGACCCAAGAGACCCAGTACTTC. Translated: CASRRTLTQETQYF.

The chain recombines TRBV7-3 with TRBJ2-3, with 11 bases lining up with TRBD2. The CDR3 loop spans 16 amino acids. V shed 5 bases and J 5 bases; nucleotides not matched to a gene: 9. Germline V lookup: CDR1 SGHTA, CDR2 FQGTGA. The DNA for the CDR3 is TGTGCCAGCAGCCTATTAGCGGGAGGGCCAAGAGATACGCAGTATTTT. Protein: CASSLLAGGPRDTQYF.

This clonotype has ten or more counts. The chain joins TRBV19 to TRBJ2-6, with 9 bases fitting TRBD1. CDR3 size: 15 residues. Trimming removed 4 bases from V and 9 bases from J; junction bases left unmatched: 7. Germline V CDR1 and CDR2: LNHDA, SQIVND (reference sequence). The CDR3 nucleotides read TGTGCCAGTAGTAGGGGGACAGGGTGGCGCAACGTCCTGACTTTC. Residues: CASSRGTGWRNVLTF.

Ten or more counts support this clonotype. CDR3 in amino acids: CASSVAEETQYF. As DNA, the CDR3 is TGTGCCAGCAGCGTAGCGGAAGAGACCCAGTACTTC. The chain recombines TRBV9 with TRBJ2-5, with D unclear. The CDR3 sequence is 12 residues long. The germline V gene encodes CDR1 SGDLS and CDR2 YYNGEE. Trimming pared 0 bases from V and 3 bases from J, leaving 3 bases between. The whole variable domain, filled in from reference TRBV9 and TRBJ2-5, reads DSGVTQTPKHLITATGQRVTLRCSPRSGDLSVYWYQQSLDQGLQFLIQYYNGEERAKGNILERFSAQQFPDLHSELNLSSLELGDSALYFCASSVAEETQYFGPGTRLLVL.

Points on this clonotype: Given a much more abundant clone one base away, this may be a read error. This chain uses TRBV7-2 with TRBJ1-6; unclear D gene. Looked up from germline, CDR1 is SGHTA and CDR2 is FQGNSA. The CDR3 sequence is 14 residues long. Here the CDR3 DNA reads TGTGCCAGCAGCTTATTCGTCTATAATTCATCCCTCCACTTT. It encodes CASSLFVYNSSLHF.

This clonotype was counted at least ten times. V gene TRBV7-2 combines with J gene TRBJ1-1; no clear D. The V gene's germline CDR1 is SGHTA and CDR2 FQGNSA. The ends were cut back, 5 bases at V and 7 bases at J, with 20 bases in the middle. The CDR3 covers 15 residues. The CDR3 sequence: CASSPAGTGLDEAFF. As DNA, the CDR3 is TGTGCCAGCAGCCCCGCTGGAACGGGGTTGGATGAAGCTTTCTTT.

The sample holds many counts of this clonotype. CDR3 sequence reads: CASLEIAGGLQETQYF. CDR3 DNA: TGCGCCAGTCTTGAGATCGCGGGAGGGCTTCAAGAGACCCAGTACTTC. The chain couples TRBV10-2 to TRBJ2-5, with 9 positions matching TRBD2. CDR3 length: 16 residues. Trimming at V came to 9 bases and at J to 2 bases, leaving 13 bases not matched to a gene. CDR1 is WSHSY, CDR2 SAAADI, per germline.

The chain links TRBV19 to TRBJ2-4, with 11 positions matching TRBD2. This CDR3 is built from 17 residues. Unmatched junction bases numbered 15, after V lost 5 bases and J lost 9 bases. Per the germline V gene, CDR1 is LNHDA and CDR2 is SQIVND (reference sequence). This CDR3 reads CASSESLAGGPEGIQYF. In DNA form, the CDR3 reads TGTGCCAGTAGTGAGAGCTTAGCGGGAGGGCCGGAGGGCATTCAGTACTTC. Using reference TRBV19 and TRBJ2-4 for the parts outside the CDR3, the full variable domain is DGGITQSPKYLFRKEGQNVTLSCEQNLNHDAMYWYRQDPGQGLRLIYYSQIVNDFQKGDIAEGYSVSREKKESFPLTVTSAQKNPTAFYLCASSESLAGGPEGIQYFGAGTRLSVL.

This clonotype was counted many times. This chain connects TRBV29-1 to TRBJ2-7, with TRBD1 matching over 7 bases. Trimming took 1 base from V and 3 from J; bases not matched to a gene: 12. This CDR3 has 16 residues. The V gene's germline CDR1 is SQVTM and CDR2 ANQGSEA. This CDR3 is CSVEGASGQSNYEQYF. The CDR3 DNA reads TGCAGCGTTGAAGGAGCCTCGGGACAGTCCAACTACGAGCAGTACTTC.

This clonotype was seen a few times. The rearrangement links TRBV11-2 to TRBJ2-7, with 9 bases identical to TRBD2. The junction had 5 bases not matched to a gene; V was cut back by 0 bases and J by 2 bases. Germline CDR1 and CDR2: SGHAT and FQNNGV. CDR3 length: 16 amino acids. The CDR3 nucleotides are TGTGCCAGCAGCTTAGAGACTAGCGGTACGACCTACGAGCAGTACTTC. This codes for CASSLETSGTTYEQYF.

About this clonotype: A much larger clone is a single base away; this may be a read error. V and J are TRBV2 and TRBJ2-7; a weak D match, TRBD2 (5 bases). CDR1 is SNHLY, CDR2 FYNNEI, per germline. The V end was cut by 8 bases, the J end by 3 bases, with 8 bases between. The CDR3 length is 11 residues. The chain's CDR3 is CASGSVYEQYF. The CDR3 DNA is TGTGCCAGCGGGAGTGTCTACGAGCAGTACTTC. Full variable domain (rest looked up from reference TRBV2 and TRBJ2-7): EPEVTQTPSHQVTQMGQEVILRCVPISNHLYFYWYRQILGQKVEFLVSFYNNEISEKSEIFDDQFSVERPDGSNFTLKIRSTKLEDSAMYFCASGSVYEQYFGPGTRLTVT.

This clonotype was seen more than once but under ten times. The chain employs TRBV14 and TRBJ1-2, with D maybe TRBD1 (6 bases). The CDR3 is made up of 14 amino acids. Trimming removed 0 bases from V and 3 bases from J, with 8 bases in between. CDR1 is SGHDN, CDR2 FVKESK, per germline. CDR3 amino acids: CASSQDSGDYGYTF. CDR3 coding DNA: TGTGCCAGCAGCCAAGATTCAGGGGACTATGGCTACACCTTC. Full variable domain (rest looked up from reference TRBV14 and TRBJ1-2): EAGVTQFPSHSVIEKGQTVTLRCDPISGHDNLYWYRRVMGKEIKFLLHFVKESKQDESGMPNNRFLAERTGGTYSTLKVQPAELEDSGVYFCASSQDSGDYGYTFGSGTRLTVV.

This clonotype was seen repeatedly, ten times or more. The chain recombines TRBV11-2 with TRBJ1-1, with D unresolved. The CDR3 is 13 residues long. In germline, CDR1 is SGHAT, CDR2 FQNNGV. Trimming left V 2 bases short and J 5 bases short, with 9 bases between. CDR3 nucleotides: TGTGCCAGCAGCTTAAGGGTTCAAACTGAAGCTTTCTTT. Translation gives CASSLRVQTEAFF.

CDR3 loop: CASSETVGRGTEAFF. CDR3 DNA: TGTGCCAGCAGTGAAACGGTAGGCAGGGGCACTGAAGCTTTCTTT. The chain uses TRBV6-1 and TRBJ1-1, with D tentatively TRBD1 (6 bases). The CDR3 contains 15 residues. Per germline, CDR1 MNHNS and CDR2 SASEGT. V was pared by 2 bases and J by 4 bases, with 14 bases between.

This clonotype was recorded at least ten times. V usage is TRBV12-3 or TRBV12-4 and J usage is TRBJ2-1, with TRBD2 identical over 8 bases. V was pared by 8 bases and J by 6 bases, with 3 bases of the junction left unmatched. The CDR3 covers 12 residues. This CDR3 is CASGGTSNEQFF. The CDR3 DNA follows: TGTGCCAGCGGGGGGACTAGCAATGAGCAGTTCTTC.

Points on this clonotype: An end of the junction differs from the germline gene, which may be a read error. The chain recombines TRBV3-1 with TRBJ1-2; no definite D call. Germline V lookup: CDR1 LGHDT, CDR2 YNNKEL (reference sequence). The CDR3 is 13 amino acids. The CDR3 spells CASSKEGRYGYTF. Written as DNA, the CDR3 is TGTGCCAGCAGCAAAGAAGGGCGGTATGGCTACACCTTC. Full variable domain (rest looked up from reference TRBV3-1 and TRBJ1-2): DTAVSQTPKYLVTQMGNDKSIKCEQNLGHDTMYWYKQDSKKFLKIMFSYNNKELIINETVPNRFSPKSPDKAHLNLHINSLELGDSAVYFCASSKEGRYGYTFGSGTRLTVV.

This clonotype was counted at least ten times. J is TRBJ2-3 and V is TRBV6-1; no firm D call. V lost 1 base to trimming and J lost 0 bases, with 8 bases between them. CDR3 length: 15 amino acids. The V gene's germline CDR1 is MNHNS and CDR2 SASEGT. This chain's CDR3 is CASSEGTGSTDTQYF. DNA of the CDR3: TGTGCCAGCAGTGAAGGTACTGGAAGCACAGATACGCAGTATTTT.

The table lists this clonotype with many counts. The chain has TRBV11-2 and TRBJ2-3; 9 nucleotides line up with TRBD2. The ends lost 2 bases at V and 7 bases at J; junction bases unmatched: 7. CDR1 SGHAT and CDR2 FQNNGV come from the germline V gene. The CDR3 has 15 residues. CDR3 loop: CASSLPLAGLNTQYF. The CDR3 bases are TGTGCCAGCAGCTTACCGCTAGCGGGACTGAATACGCAGTATTTT.

This clonotype showed up just a few times. V usage is TRBV9 and J usage is TRBJ2-7; 9 bases map to TRBD1. Looked up from germline, CDR1 is SGDLS and CDR2 is YYNGEE. The CDR3 has 14 amino acids. The V and J ends lost 4 bases and 4 bases, in that order; junction bases with no gene match: 6. Here the CDR3 DNA reads TGTGCCAGCAGCCCCAGGACAGGGGTATACGAGCAGTACTTC. As protein: CASSPRTGVYEQYF.

This clonotype showed up many times. The rearrangement uses TRBV10-3 and TRBJ1-1, with unresolved D. There are 17 residues in the CDR3. V dropped 4 bases and J dropped 0 bases, with 18 bases sitting between them. Germline V lookup: CDR1 ENHRY, CDR2 SYGVKD. The CDR3 sequence: CAISGQYFSAVNTEAFF. CDR3 nucleotides: TGTGCCATCAGTGGGCAATATTTTTCGGCGGTGAACACTGAAGCTTTCTTT.

This clonotype was picked up many times. J is TRBJ1-1 and V is TRBV12-3 or TRBV12-4; D is unclear. This CDR3 contains 14 residues. Trimming stripped 7 bases from V and 1 base from J, with 13 bases between. The CDR3 DNA reads TGTGCCAGCACCCGAGATATTTCGAACACTGAAGCTTTCTTT. Its translation: CASTRDISNTEAFF.

At least ten counts were recorded for this clonotype. The chain employs TRBV12-3 or TRBV12-4 and TRBJ2-7; a possible D gene is TRBD2 (6 bases). The CDR3 has 15 residues. V dropped 5 bases and J dropped 9 bases, with 23 bases sitting between them. The CDR3 DNA reads as TGTGCCAGCAGTGTCCCCGGGACTCTGGCACGGGTGCAGTACTTC. It translates to CASSVPGTLARVQYF.

The chain has TRBV6-4 and TRBJ1-1, with 8 bases that match TRBD1. Trimming took 1 base from V and 10 from J; bases not matched to a gene: 14. CDR3 length: 16 amino acids. CDR1 MRHNA and CDR2 SNTAGT come from the germline V gene. CDR3 coding DNA: TGTGCCAGCAGTGACTACCTCTGGCAGGGGGCTTATCGAGCTTTCTTT. This codes for CASSDYLWQGAYRAFF.

This clonotype was detected ten times or more. The chain combines TRBV5-1 with TRBJ2-1, with TRBD2 matching 10 bases. Germline trimming cut 5 bases from V and 6 bases from J; bases unmatched to any gene: 8. The length of the CDR3 is 15 residues. Germline V gene lookup returns CDR1 SGHRS and CDR2 YFSETQ. CDR3 region: CASRAGTSVTNEQFF. The CDR3, as DNA: TGCGCCAGCAGGGCCGGGACTAGCGTGACCAATGAGCAGTTCTTC.

This sequence joins TRBV6-4 and TRBJ2-2; D unclear. CDR3 size: 17 residues. V was pared by 3 bases and J by 5 bases, with 19 bases between. Germline CDR1 MRHNA, CDR2 SNTAGT. CDR3 in DNA: TGTGCCAGCAGTGAGGCAGATTCCCACCAATCGACCGGGGAGCTGTTTTTT. It is translated as CASSEADSHQSTGELFF.

This clonotype was counted ten times or more. This chain connects TRBV12-3 or TRBV12-4 to TRBJ2-1, with D perhaps TRBD1 (5 bases). Trimming stripped 6 bases from V and 5 bases from J, with 17 bases between. The CDR3 runs 15 residues. For the CDR3, the DNA is TGTGCCAGCAGGACCCCGCAGGGTAATAACAATGAGCAGTTCTTC. Translating gives CASRTPQGNNNEQFF.

The chain employs TRBV7-9 and TRBJ1-5; the D is unclear. Germline V lookup: CDR1 SEHNR, CDR2 FQNEAQ (reference sequence). CDR3 length equals 16 residues. Trimming left V 1 base short and J 6 bases short, with 16 bases between. The DNA for the CDR3 is TGTGCCAGCAGCTTAGGAGGACCGGGGTCACCTCAGCCCCAGCATTTT. Amino acids: CASSLGGPGSPQPQHF.